The entry below gives a single T cell receptor beta chain sequence along with its context. What it binds is unknown. This entry is derived from a study of OX40 agonist ivuxolimab in advanced cancers. Across the whole study: Patients in the trial were receiving intravenous ivuxolimab every 2 weeks, at doses of 0.01 to 10 mg/kg. Study-wide results and limits: The authors did not determine the antigen specificity of the expanded peripheral T cells. Doses of 0.1 to 3.0 mg/kg were accompanied by clonal expansion of CD4+ and CD8+ blood T cells by week 6.

This table comes from immunoSEQ multiplex PCR, and its TCRdb copy is limited to in-frame clones, with some not included. Counted here are 31,000 or so clones, about 87% occurring once; the ten biggest clones make up about 30%. Blood samples were obtained at baseline, cycle 4 day 1, and cycle 7 day 1. The TCR was taken from an adult with an advanced solid tumor such as melanoma, head and neck, liver or kidney cancer. The specimen comprised CD4+ or CD8+ T cells sorted from blood, sampled in a trial of the OX40 agonist ivuxolimab.

The CDR3 is CASSNPGTVSYEQYF. As DNA, the CDR3 is TGTGCCAGCAGCAATCCCGGGACAGTATCCTACGAGCAGTACTTC. V gene TRBV6-5 combines with J gene TRBJ2-7; 7 nucleotides agree with TRBD1. CDR1 is MNHEY, CDR2 SVGAGI, per germline. The trim removed 6 bases at V and 1 base at J, leaving 9 bases unmatched. This CDR3 has 15 residues.